A single sample gave rise to the 5 T cell receptor beta chains below, sequenced in a study of blood T cells in healthy people across ages. Primers used in a second PCR of roughly 6 to 11 cycles were a sample-barcoded 5' primer and a J-beta primer mix. TCRdb processed the 5' RACE reads anew with MiXCR; each CDR3 protein has one entry. The sample yields roughly 1,500,000 distinct CDR3 sequences, around 39% seen once. What was sequenced was blood. Receptor source: a young woman in good health.

The chain has TRBV7-9 and TRBJ1-2, with D uncertain. CDR1 is SEHNR and CDR2 is FQNEAQ in the germline V gene (reference sequence). The CDR3 loop spans 14 amino acids. The ends were cut back, 5 bases at V and 4 bases at J, with 14 bases in the middle. CDR3 loop: CASSTRVGSYGYTF. In nucleotides, the CDR3 is TGTGCCAGCAGCACAAGGGTGGGGAGCTATGGCTACACCTTC.

This sequence joins TRBV12-3 or TRBV12-4 and TRBJ1-3, with no clear D. With 4 bases removed from V and 9 bases from J, the gap between germline ends came to 13 bases. The CDR3 totals 13 residues. CDR3 sequence: CASSSPGGGTIYF. As DNA, the CDR3 is TGTGCCAGCAGTTCTCCGGGAGGCGGCACCATATATTTT.

This rearrangement joins TRBV10-2 to TRBJ2-4, with no clear D. The CDR3 has 14 amino acids. Trimming removed 6 bases from V and 0 bases from J, with 9 bases in between. CDR1 is WSHSY and CDR2 is SAAADI in the germline V gene. Here the CDR3 DNA reads TGCGCCAGCAGGCCTGGGGTAGCCAAAAACATTCAGTACTTC. This codes for CASRPGVAKNIQYF.

The chain couples TRBV6-1 to TRBJ2-1; 10 bases fit TRBD1. Germline V gene data show CDR1 as MNHNS and CDR2 as SASEGT. The length of the CDR3 is 14 residues. J gave up 8 bases and V 3 bases, and 4 bases lay outside the gene matches. The CDR3 sequence is CASSEGTGVDEQFF. DNA for the CDR3: TGTGCCAGCAGTGAGGGGACAGGGGTTGATGAGCAGTTCTTC.

This chain joins TRBV28 and TRBJ1-1; 8 positions match TRBD1. The CDR3 has 15 residues. V lost 2 bases and J lost 7; bases outside the gene matches: 9. Germline values: CDR1 MDHEN, CDR2 SYDVKM. The DNA of the CDR3 is TGTGCCAGCAGTTTACGCCTGACAGGGGTCGGTGAAGCTTTCTTT. Its translation: CASSLRLTGVGEAFF.